The TCR beta chain described here comes from a study of human T cells and chemical hapten exposure. Across the whole study: The study sensitized with 2% DPC on a 2 cm by 2 cm patch of upper inner arm skin. Weekly scalp doses of diphenylcyclopropenone were given to patients during the roughly 26-week study.

TCRdb itself ran the RACE reads through MiXCR, one entry per CDR3 protein. Found here are 95,000 or so distinct CDR3 sequences, roughly 11% of them singletons; the top ten hold 2.5% to 4%. Time point described: patch test 2, 6 weeks after DPC sensitization. Indicated treatment: therapeutic diphenylcyclopropenone sensitization with weekly scalp DPC. Sequencing started from total RNA isolated from unfractionated whole blood. The sequencing used whole blood, collected in connection with sensitization to the hapten diphenylcyclopropenone (DPC). The TCR comes from a middle-aged woman with alopecia areata. Some clones in this sample may be carry-over from other donors' samples.

CDR3 protein: CSVEGQGTGTQYF. For the CDR3, the DNA is TGCAGCGTTGAAGGACAGGGGACGGGGACCCAGTACTTC. The genes are TRBV29-1 and TRBJ2-5; 8 nucleotides match TRBD1. The V and J ends lost 1 base and 7 bases, in that order; junction bases with no gene match: 5. Germline V gene sequence: CDR1 SQVTM, CDR2 ANQGSEA. There are 13 residues in the CDR3. Full variable domain (outside the CDR3, taken from reference TRBV29-1 and TRBJ2-5): SAVISQKPSRDICQRGTSLTIQCQVDSQVTMMFWYRQQPGQSLTLIATANQGSEATYESGFVIDKFPISRPNLTFSTLTVSNMSPEDSSIYLCSVEGQGTGTQYFGPGTRLLVL.